This TCR beta chain stems from a study of shared clonotypes between healthy human individuals. Terminally differentiated effector memory CD45RA+ cells were excluded by CCR7 positive selection of CD45RO-negative cells. All participating donors were Caucasian adults from Nashville, Tennessee. Each sorted subset replicate got 200 ng genomic DNA, roughly 27,000 genomes. As processed by the authors: With immunoSEQ giving junction-only sequences and no quality scores, filtering differed. The table came from immunoSEQ multiplex PCR; TCRdb's copy has only in-frame clones and leaves some out. V and J calls and clone size are as listed in that table; D and trimming were resolved from the DNA. Of 2 million to 2.5 million clones in the sample, about 92% were seen once. Trimming removed 8 bases at V and 2 bases at J, with 7 bases between. Germline CDR1 reads GTSNPN; CDR2 reads SVGIG (reference sequence). This CDR3 has 10 residues.

The receptor's source is a young man in good health. Some clones in this sample may be carry-over from other donors' samples. V is TRBV30 and J is TRBJ2-7; no clear D. Sequenced: naive CD8+ T cells from PBMCs. The CDR3 loop is CAPRPYEQYF. DNA for the CDR3: TGTGCCCCGAGGCCCTACGAGCAGTACTTC. The full variable domain, rest sourced from reference TRBV30 and TRBJ2-7, is SQTIHQWPATLVQPVGSPLSLECTVEGTSNPNLYWYRQAAGRGLQLLFYSVGIGQISSEVPQNLSASRPQDRQFILSSKKLLLSDSGFYLCAPRPYEQYFGPGTRLTVT.